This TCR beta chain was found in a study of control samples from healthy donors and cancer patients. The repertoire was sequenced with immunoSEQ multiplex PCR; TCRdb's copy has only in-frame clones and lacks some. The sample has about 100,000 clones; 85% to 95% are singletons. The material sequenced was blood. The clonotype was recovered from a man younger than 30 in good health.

In nucleotides, the CDR3 is TGTGCCAGCAGGCCCACGGTGCTAGCCAAAAACATTCAGTACTTC. It is translated as CASRPTVLAKNIQYF. The chain carries TRBV6-5 and TRBJ2-4; D remains ambiguous. This CDR3 comprises 15 residues. The V gene's germline CDR1 is MNHEY and CDR2 SVGAGI. The V end lost 6 bases, the J end lost 0 bases, and 12 bases lay between the germline ends.